What follows are 26 T cell receptor beta chains derived from one specimen sequenced in a study of OX40 agonist ivuxolimab in advanced cancers. Repertoires were generated with immunoSEQ multiplex PCR, while TCRdb's copy carries only in-frame clones and drops some. This table has approximately 74,000 clones, nearly 90% appearing once. This specimen was CD4+ or CD8+ T cells sorted from blood, taken in a trial of the OX40 agonist ivuxolimab. These receptors originate from an adult with an advanced solid tumor such as melanoma, head and neck, liver or kidney cancer.

The chain employs TRBV2 and TRBJ2-1; TRBD1 might be the D (5 bases). V was cut by 3 bases and J by 8 bases, with 17 bases left in between. There are 15 residues in the CDR3. The germline V gene has CDR1 SNHLY and CDR2 FYNNEI. CDR3 bases: TGTGCCAGCAGTGATCCCGGACAAAGGGTCGATGAGCAGTTCTTC. Translating gives CASSDPGQRVDEQFF.

The chain combines TRBV4-3 with TRBJ2-2; D is unclear. The germline V gene has CDR1 LGHNA and CDR2 YSLEER. V was pared by 4 bases and J by 4 bases, with 10 bases between. The length of the CDR3 is 14 residues. The CDR3 protein is CASSPTGFTGELFF. The CDR3 region has the DNA TGCGCCAGCAGCCCGACCGGGTTCACCGGGGAGCTGTTTTTT.

The chain links TRBV18 to TRBJ2-5, with unresolved D. The germline V gene encodes CDR1 KGHSH and CDR2 LQKENI. V was clipped by 4 bases and J by 1 base, with 10 bases between them. The CDR3 has 14 amino acids. CDR3 loop: CASSQPPGQETQYF. The CDR3, as DNA: TGTGCCAGCTCACAACCACCGGGCCAAGAGACCCAGTACTTC.

J is TRBJ2-1 and V is TRBV28; 7 nucleotides match TRBD2. Germline-derived CDR1 and CDR2 are MDHEN and SYDVKM. This CDR3 comprises 13 residues. V was clipped by 7 bases and J by 3 bases; unmatched bases: 3. CDR3 DNA: TGTGCCAGCACCCCGGGGGGCTACAATGAGCAGTTCTTC. As protein: CASTPGGYNEQFF.

V is TRBV19 and J is TRBJ1-5; D is undetermined. The ends were cut back, 1 base at V and 2 bases at J, with 12 bases in the middle. CDR1 and CDR2 (germline): LNHDA, SQIVND (reference sequence). The CDR3 is made up of 16 amino acids. The CDR3, as DNA: TGTGCCAGTAGTATAGTGGCGGGTGAGGGCAATCAGCCCCAGCATTTT. This translates into CASSIVAGEGNQPQHF.

J is TRBJ2-6 and V is TRBV9; D unresolved. Trimming cost V 4 bases and J 0 bases, with 8 bases left between them. CDR1 SGDLS and CDR2 YYNGEE come from the germline V gene. The CDR3 length is 15 residues. CDR3 in amino acids: CASSPRVSGANVLTF. The CDR3 region has the DNA TGTGCCAGCAGCCCCCGGGTCTCTGGGGCCAACGTCCTGACTTTC.

This clone was counted between two and nine times. The chain links TRBV5-1 to TRBJ2-2; perhaps TRBD2 as D (6 bases). The CDR3 has 17 amino acids. Germline V gene data show CDR1 as SGHRS and CDR2 as YFSETQ. V was shortened by 1 base and J by 5 bases, with 18 bases between the two germline ends. CDR3 sequence: CASSLRRRGTVTGELFF. The CDR3 DNA follows: TGCGCCAGCAGCTTGCGACGGCGGGGTACGGTGACCGGGGAGCTGTTTTTT.

This chain connects TRBV2 to TRBJ1-1, with D uncertain. Germline lookup yields CDR1 SNHLY and CDR2 FYNNEI. The germline V and J ends were trimmed by 7 bases and 1 base, with 13 bases remaining between them. The CDR3 contains 14 residues. CDR3 nucleotide sequence: TGTGCCAGCAAGGGAGCAGCCTCGAACACTGAAGCTTTCTTT. It specifies CASKGAASNTEAFF.

The genes are TRBV6-6 and TRBJ1-1; no clear D. Between the trimmed V and J ends, which lost 6 bases and 3 bases, there was a span of 17 bases. Germline CDR1 MNHNY, CDR2 SVGAGI (reference sequence). The CDR3 runs 15 residues. DNA of the CDR3: TGTGCCAGCAGCCCGGCGGGGTTTAGGGACACTGAAGCTTTCTTT. Translating it yields CASSPAGFRDTEAFF.

J is TRBJ1-1 and V is TRBV30, with a tentative D call TRBD1 (5 bases). Germline CDR1 is GTSNPN and CDR2 is SVGIG (reference sequence). With 4 bases removed from V and 1 base from J, the gap between germline ends came to 10 bases. The CDR3 loop spans 13 amino acids. DNA of the CDR3: TGTGCCTGGAACGAGGGACGGAACACTGAAGCTTTCTTT. This codes for CAWNEGRNTEAFF.

The V and J genes are TRBV6-1 and TRBJ2-1; D ambiguous. The CDR3 length is 13 residues. Germline V gene sequence: CDR1 MNHNS, CDR2 SASEGT. V was shortened by 4 bases and J by 3 bases, with 7 bases between the two germline ends. In DNA form, the CDR3 reads TGTGCCAGCAGTGGTGACGGCTACAATGAGCAGTTCTTC. This sequence encodes CASSGDGYNEQFF.

This rearrangement joins TRBV11-3 to TRBJ1-5; TRBD1 matches at 8 bases. Losses at the gene ends were 7 bases for V and 9 bases for J; bases not matched to a gene: 11. Germline CDR1 is SGHNT and CDR2 is YENEEA. The CDR3 length is 14 residues. The CDR3 loop reads CASKDTGGKRPQHF. The DNA of the CDR3 is TGTGCCAGCAAGGATACAGGGGGAAAAAGGCCCCAGCATTTT.

The V call is TRBV5-1, the J call TRBJ2-4; a possible D gene is TRBD1 (5 bases). The CDR3 has 16 amino acids. Germline V gene sequence: CDR1 SGHRS, CDR2 YFSETQ. V lost 0 bases, J lost 0 bases, and 10 bases lay in between. CDR3 DNA sequence: TGCGCCAGCAGCTTGGCCCCACAGGTAGCCAAAAACATTCAGTACTTC. It codes for CASSLAPQVAKNIQYF.

The chain recombines TRBV5-1 with TRBJ2-3, with 15 bases matching TRBD2. Unmatched junction bases numbered 3, after V lost 3 bases and J lost 1 base. The germline V gene encodes CDR1 SGHRS and CDR2 YFSETQ. The CDR3 covers 17 residues. The CDR3 spells CASSSGLAGGGTDTQYF. Here the CDR3 DNA reads TGCGCCAGCAGCTCGGGACTAGCGGGAGGAGGCACAGATACGCAGTATTTT. Complete variable domain (other parts from reference TRBV5-1 and TRBJ2-3): KAGVTQTPRYLIKTRGQQVTLSCSPISGHRSVSWYQQTPGQGLQFLFEYFSETQRNKGNFPGRFSGRQFSNSRSEMNVSTLELGDSALYLCASSSGLAGGGTDTQYFGPGTRLTVL.

This clone appeared a single time. The chain couples TRBV29-1 to TRBJ2-1; TRBD2 is a possible D gene (6 bases). Per the germline V gene, CDR1 is SQVTM and CDR2 is ANQGSEA. The CDR3 spans 11 residues. Deletions cut 6 bases from V and 6 bases from J, with 9 bases between. The CDR3 loop is CSVGSGNEQFF. The CDR3 coding sequence is TGCAGCGTGGGTAGCGGCAATGAGCAGTTCTTC.

This clone was observed once. This sequence joins TRBV29-1 and TRBJ2-5; 7 bases match TRBD2. The length of the CDR3 is 17 residues. CDR1 is SQVTM and CDR2 is ANQGSEA in the germline V gene. The J segment lost 2 bases and the V segment lost 5 bases, leaving 17 bases of the junction unmatched. The CDR3 bases are TGCAGCGTTCATTGGTCCCCGACGGGAGGACGGCAAGAGACCCAGTACTTC. This sequence encodes CSVHWSPTGGRQETQYF.

V gene TRBV28 combines with J gene TRBJ2-1; 7 bases fit TRBD2. With 4 bases clipped from V and 3 bases from J, the junction kept 9 bases outside the gene matches. The length of the CDR3 is 16 residues. CDR1 is MDHEN, CDR2 SYDVKM, per germline. CDR3 loop: CASSSRLAQGYNEQFF. The CDR3 bases are TGTGCCAGCAGTTCCCGACTAGCTCAGGGCTACAATGAGCAGTTCTTC.

This chain connects TRBV5-5 to TRBJ1-2; D ambiguous. The CDR3 sequence is 12 residues long. V was pared by 3 bases and J by 6 bases, with 9 bases between. CDR1 and CDR2 from the germline V gene are SGHKS and YYEKEE (reference sequence). Here the CDR3 reads CASSYRSHGYTF. CDR3 DNA sequence: TGTGCCAGCAGCTACCGATCGCATGGCTACACCTTC.

The chain joins TRBV5-6 to TRBJ1-2; TRBD1 aligns across 11 bases. Germline V gene sequence: CDR1 SGHDT, CDR2 YYEEEE. The CDR3 loop spans 17 amino acids. The ends lost 6 bases at V and 4 bases at J; junction bases unmatched: 14. CDR3 sequence reads: CASTPLGTGGAFYGYTF. DNA for the CDR3: TGTGCCAGCACCCCCCTTGGGACAGGGGGGGCCTTCTATGGCTACACCTTC.

For the CDR3, the DNA is TGCGCCAGCAGCTTGGCCCCACTCTTGAACACTGAAGCTTTCTTT. Translating it yields CASSLAPLLNTEAFF. The rearrangement uses TRBV5-1 and TRBJ1-1, with D unclear. Germline CDR1 is SGHRS and CDR2 is YFSETQ. V dropped 0 bases and J dropped 0 bases, with 9 bases sitting between them. CDR3 length: 15 residues.

The genes are TRBV7-8 and TRBJ2-2, with D perhaps assigned TRBD1 or TRBD2 (7 bases each). V lost 3 bases and J 7 bases, leaving 24 bases between the germline ends. The CDR3 length is 18 residues. CDR1 is SGHVS, CDR2 FQNEAQ, per germline. CDR3 residues: CASSFRRGGLAGIGELFF. For the CDR3, the DNA is TGTGCCAGCAGCTTTCGCAGGGGGGGTCTAGCTGGGATCGGGGAGCTGTTTTTT.

In this sample, this clone turned up a few times. Here the CDR3 reads CASTQTSYEQYF. CDR3 in DNA: TGTGCCAGCACCCAGACTAGTTACGAGCAGTACTTC. V gene TRBV28 combines with J gene TRBJ2-7; maybe TRBD2 (6 bases). The CDR3 covers 12 residues. V dropped 7 bases and J dropped 4 bases, with 11 bases sitting between them. From germline, CDR1 is MDHEN and CDR2 SYDVKM.

The CDR3 region is CAISPWASGQETQYF. The CDR3 coding sequence is TGTGCCATCAGTCCCTGGGCTAGCGGACAAGAGACCCAGTACTTC. V usage is TRBV10-3 and J usage is TRBJ2-5; 7 positions match TRBD2. V lost 5 bases, J lost 2 bases, and 8 bases stayed unmatched. This CDR3 spans 15 amino acids. Per germline, CDR1 ENHRY and CDR2 SYGVKD.

This chain connects TRBV28 to TRBJ2-3; 8 bases line up with TRBD2. The germline V gene has CDR1 MDHEN and CDR2 SYDVKM. J lost 0 bases, V lost 4 bases, and 6 bases had no gene match. The CDR3 totals 16 residues. The CDR3 bases are TGTGCCAGCAGTTCCTCTAGCGGGCTTAGCACAGATACGCAGTATTTT. Its protein product is CASSSSSGLSTDTQYF.

This chain joins TRBV7-8 and TRBJ2-1; no definite D call. CDR1 is SGHVS, CDR2 FQNEAQ, per germline. V gave up 1 base and J gave up 12 bases, with 10 bases separating them. The CDR3 contains 12 residues. This CDR3 is CASSLEQSGQFF. DNA for the CDR3: TGTGCCAGCAGCTTAGAACAATCCGGGCAGTTCTTC.

The chain recombines TRBV18 with TRBJ2-7; 9 bases map to TRBD2. The CDR3 totals 15 residues. V lost 6 bases and J lost 4; bases outside the gene matches: 10. CDR1 is KGHSH and CDR2 is LQKENI in the germline V gene. The CDR3 nucleotides read TGTGCCAGCTCCCCAGCCCTTAGCGGGAGATACGAGCAGTACTTC. It specifies CASSPALSGRYEQYF.